This TCR beta chain stems from a study of shared clonotypes between healthy human individuals. Across the study: Every donor yielded three CD4 naive, three CD4 memory, two CD8 naive and one CD8 memory plate. Findings and caveats of the study: Among the subsets, naive ones generally showed larger estimated richness than memory ones. Compared with clonotypes that all four donors shared, non-shared clonotypes had lower generation probabilities.

The CDR3 is 14 amino acids. V shed 4 bases and J shed 6 bases, with 14 bases lying between them. Germline V gene data show CDR1 as MNHNY and CDR2 as SVGAGI (reference sequence). This clone was recorded at least ten times. No antigen is known for it. Assay execution took place at the deep level. Produced via immunoSEQ multiplex PCR; TCRdb's table is partial and in-frame only. The repertoire holds roughly 170,000 clones, with about 66% as singletons. The chain employs TRBV6-6 and TRBJ2-3, with D perhaps matching TRBD1 (5 bases). Source material: memory CD4+ T cells sorted from blood. Subset described: CD45RA-negative fraction. This TCR was recovered from a young man in good health. The CDR3 DNA reads TGTGCCAGCAGTTCCATAATCGCAGGGGATACGCAGTATTTT. Translation: CASSSIIAGDTQYF.